Listed below are T cell receptor beta chains from one sample, sequenced in a study of T-cell reconstitution after alpha-beta-depleted transplantation in children. TCRdb analysed the PCR reads with MiXCR anew, one entry per CDR3 protein. Of roughly 120,000 distinct CDR3 sequences listed, about 9.3% are singletons. Sequencing used PBMCs from the stem cell graft donor, obtained from the stem cell graft. These receptors were taken from a human donor who donated a stem cell graft to a child with acute lymphoblastic leukemia. Each CDR3 is given with its conserved first and last residue. Size tells how often a clone was seen (once, few, many) or the class of an expanded clone, and some rows leave it out.

TRBJ2-1 many TRBV10-1 CASSESAGVNSYNEQFF
TRBJ2-2 many TRBV20-1 CSARDKRVLGTGELFF
TRBJ2-2 many TRBV5-1 CASSLETSGSITGELFF
TRBJ2-7 many TRBV29-1 CSVDRGMGQYF
TRBJ2-1 many TRBV27 CASSRGTSGNNEQFF
TRBJ1-2 many TRBV20-1 CSALPGQGYYGYTF
TRBJ1-2 - TRBV18 CASSPPGGYGYTF
TRBJ2-3 many TRBV7-2 CASSLARGTDTQYF
TRBJ2-1 few TRBV12-3/TRBV12-4 CASSRSRTSGGGRNEQFF
TRBJ1-4 few TRBV5-1 CASSLEALPTNEKLFF
TRBJ2-4 many TRBV6-5 CASSYSRDGDFQYF
TRBJ2-2 - TRBV7-2 CASSQTVHRVNTGELFF
TRBJ2-1 - TRBV6-5 CASSFKPGLAGNEQFF
TRBJ2-7 many TRBV5-1 CASSPRDRGTYEQYF
TRBJ2-5 many TRBV20-1 CSASPASGGPFSPGTQYF
TRBJ2-3 many TRBV7-7 CASSLADGSTDTQYF
TRBJ2-1 many TRBV29-1 CSVDGGRGLYNEQFF
TRBJ1-5 - TRBV9 CASSVRRSNQPQHF
TRBJ2-5 - TRBV7-2 CASSLGVAAGETQYF
TRBJ2-7 many TRBV10-3 CAISNPGQGKTYEQYF
TRBJ2-7 many TRBV21-1 CASSKDLREEGSYEQYF
TRBJ2-7 many TRBV3-1 CASSPKARVPLGQYF
TRBJ2-1 many TRBV9 CASSVEYGNEQFF
TRBJ2-1 many TRBV20-1 CSARYPSGVYNEQFF
TRBJ2-7 many TRBV7-2 CASSLARFGGAPLYEQYF
TRBJ1-1 many TRBV12-3/TRBV12-4 CASSPPRANTEAFF
TRBJ1-6 many TRBV7-2 CASSSRTGGNSPLHF
TRBJ2-1 - TRBV27 CASKIHGQNYNEQFF
TRBJ1-1 many TRBV12-3/TRBV12-4 CASSLAHTEAFF
TRBJ2-1 few TRBV20-1 CSAPPQGASYSEQFF